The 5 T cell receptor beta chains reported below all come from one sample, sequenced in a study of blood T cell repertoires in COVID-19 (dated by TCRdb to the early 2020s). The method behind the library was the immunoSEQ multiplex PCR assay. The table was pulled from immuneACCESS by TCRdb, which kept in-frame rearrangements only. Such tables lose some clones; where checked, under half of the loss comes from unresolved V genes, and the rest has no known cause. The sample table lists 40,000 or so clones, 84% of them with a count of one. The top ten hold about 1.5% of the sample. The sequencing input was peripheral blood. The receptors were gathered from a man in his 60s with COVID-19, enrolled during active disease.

CDR3 in amino acids: CASSSPGTQFSNTEAFF. The CDR3 bases are TGTGCCAGCAGCTCGCCGGGAACCCAGTTTTCGAACACTGAAGCTTTCTTT. The J gene is TRBJ1-1, the V gene TRBV28; D is ambiguous. Germline lookup yields CDR1 MDHEN and CDR2 SYDVKM. The V end lost 6 bases, the J end lost 1 base, and 21 bases lay between the germline ends. CDR3 length: 17 residues. Full variable domain (missing parts from reference TRBV28 and TRBJ1-1): DVKVTQSSRYLVKRTGEKVFLECVQDMDHENMFWYRQDPGLGLRLIYFSYDVKMKEKGDIPEGYSVSREKKERFSLILESASTNQTSMYLCASSSPGTQFSNTEAFFGQGTRLTVV.

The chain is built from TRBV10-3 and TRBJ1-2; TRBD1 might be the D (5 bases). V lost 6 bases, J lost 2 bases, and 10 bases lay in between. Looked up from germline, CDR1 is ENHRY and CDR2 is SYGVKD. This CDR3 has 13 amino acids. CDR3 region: CAIREQANYGYTF. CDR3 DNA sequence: TGTGCCATCAGGGAACAGGCAAACTATGGCTACACCTTC.

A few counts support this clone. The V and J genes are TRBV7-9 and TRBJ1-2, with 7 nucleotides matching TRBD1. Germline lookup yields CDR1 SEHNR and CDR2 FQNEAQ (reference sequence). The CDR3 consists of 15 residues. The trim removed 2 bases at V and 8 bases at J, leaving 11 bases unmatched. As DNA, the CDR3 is TGTGCCAGCAGCTTATCACAGGGGTCGGACAGGGGCTACACCTTC. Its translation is CASSLSQGSDRGYTF.

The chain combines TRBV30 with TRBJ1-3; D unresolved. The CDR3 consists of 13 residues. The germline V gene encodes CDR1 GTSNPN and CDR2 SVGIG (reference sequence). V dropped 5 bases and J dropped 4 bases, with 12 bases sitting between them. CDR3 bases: TGTGCCTGGGATACTATTTACGGAAACACCATATATTTT. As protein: CAWDTIYGNTIYF. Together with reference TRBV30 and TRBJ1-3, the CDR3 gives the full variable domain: SQTIHQWPATLVQPVGSPLSLECTVEGTSNPNLYWYRQAAGRGLQLLFYSVGIGQISSEVPQNLSASRPQDRQFILSSKKLLLSDSGFYLCAWDTIYGNTIYFGEGSWLTVV.

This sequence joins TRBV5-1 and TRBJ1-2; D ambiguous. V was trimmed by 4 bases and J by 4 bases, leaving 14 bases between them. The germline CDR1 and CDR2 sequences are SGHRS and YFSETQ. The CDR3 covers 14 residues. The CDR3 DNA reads TGCGCCAGCAGCAAACAGTTTGAGTCCTATGGCTACACCTTC. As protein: CASSKQFESYGYTF.